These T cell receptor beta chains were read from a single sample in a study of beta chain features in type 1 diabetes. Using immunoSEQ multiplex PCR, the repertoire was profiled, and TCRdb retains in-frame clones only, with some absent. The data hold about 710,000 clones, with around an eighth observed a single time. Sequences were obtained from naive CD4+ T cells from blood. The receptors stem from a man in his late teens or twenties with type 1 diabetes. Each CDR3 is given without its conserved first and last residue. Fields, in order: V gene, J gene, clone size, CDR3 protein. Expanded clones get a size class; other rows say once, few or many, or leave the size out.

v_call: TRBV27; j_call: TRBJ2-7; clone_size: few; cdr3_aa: ASRPRARAYEQY
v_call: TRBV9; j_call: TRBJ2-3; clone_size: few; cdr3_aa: ASSVEGEGDLARDTQY
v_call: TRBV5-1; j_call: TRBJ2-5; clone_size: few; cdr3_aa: ASSLGQPQETQY
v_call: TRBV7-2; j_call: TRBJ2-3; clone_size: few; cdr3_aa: ASSLARGVDTQY
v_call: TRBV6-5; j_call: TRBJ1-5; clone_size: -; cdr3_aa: ASSRDWGNQPQH
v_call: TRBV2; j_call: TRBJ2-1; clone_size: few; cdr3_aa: ASSEANRRQF
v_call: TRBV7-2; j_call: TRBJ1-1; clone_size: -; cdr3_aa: IVRDPNTEAF
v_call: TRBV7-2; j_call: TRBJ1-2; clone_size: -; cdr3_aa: ASSLQGEGYT
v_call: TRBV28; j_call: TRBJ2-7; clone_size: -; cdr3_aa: ASRIGTGWAEQY
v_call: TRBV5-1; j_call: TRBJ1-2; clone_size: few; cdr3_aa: ASSLGDPENYGYT
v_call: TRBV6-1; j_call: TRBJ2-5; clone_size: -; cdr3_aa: ASSVARGWETQY
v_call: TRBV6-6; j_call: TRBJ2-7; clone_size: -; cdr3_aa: ASSPTGQREQY
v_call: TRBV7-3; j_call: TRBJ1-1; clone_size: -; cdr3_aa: ASTGQAMNTEAF
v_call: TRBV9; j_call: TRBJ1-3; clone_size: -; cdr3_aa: ASRDEAGNTIY
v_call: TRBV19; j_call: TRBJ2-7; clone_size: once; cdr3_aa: ASSPGQGRTYEQY
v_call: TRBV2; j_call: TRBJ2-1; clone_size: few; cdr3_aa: ASSPLGGLSYNEQF
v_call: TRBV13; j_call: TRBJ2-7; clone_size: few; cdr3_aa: ASSFAGGRDEQY
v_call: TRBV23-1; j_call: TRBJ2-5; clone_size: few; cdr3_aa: ASSLRGGAGYQETQY
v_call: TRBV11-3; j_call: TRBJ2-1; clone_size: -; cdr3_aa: ASSSIAGGEQF
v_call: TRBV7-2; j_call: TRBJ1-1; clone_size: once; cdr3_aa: ASSSSPGMRTEAF
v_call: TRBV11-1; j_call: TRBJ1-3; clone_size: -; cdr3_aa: ASSHGTAEGDTIY
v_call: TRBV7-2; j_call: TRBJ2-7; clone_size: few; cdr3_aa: ASSLVTGSDEQY
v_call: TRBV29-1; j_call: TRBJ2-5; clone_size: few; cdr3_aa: SVGFEAGRRETQY
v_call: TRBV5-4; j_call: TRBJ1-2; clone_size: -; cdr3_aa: ASSTEGQGYYGYT
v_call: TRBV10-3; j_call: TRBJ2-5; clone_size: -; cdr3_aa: AITPGTGGWETQY
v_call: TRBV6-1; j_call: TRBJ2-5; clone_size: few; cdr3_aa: ASSGAGFSGPGETQY
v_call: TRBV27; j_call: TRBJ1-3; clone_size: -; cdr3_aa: ASRINRDSGNTIY
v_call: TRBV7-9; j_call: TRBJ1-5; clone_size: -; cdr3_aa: ASSLGAGKANQPQH
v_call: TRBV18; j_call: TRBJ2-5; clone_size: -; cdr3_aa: ASSPPATGGRETQY
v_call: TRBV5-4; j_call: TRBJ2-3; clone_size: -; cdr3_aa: ASSLRRGGGTQY
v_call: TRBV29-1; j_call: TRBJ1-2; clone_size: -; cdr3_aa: SVAGTGGDYGYT
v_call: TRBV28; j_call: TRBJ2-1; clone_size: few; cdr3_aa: ASSFHGRAHNEQF
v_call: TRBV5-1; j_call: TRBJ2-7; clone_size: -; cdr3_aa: ASSLVSGGYEQY
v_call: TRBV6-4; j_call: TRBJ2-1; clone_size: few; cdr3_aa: ASSDVTGHYNEQF
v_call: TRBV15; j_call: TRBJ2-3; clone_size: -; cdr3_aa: ATSRSGYSTDTQY
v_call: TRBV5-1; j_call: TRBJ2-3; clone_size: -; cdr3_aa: ASSSTGQDVFTDTQY
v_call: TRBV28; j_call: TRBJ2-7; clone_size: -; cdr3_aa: ASSSGQAAYEQY
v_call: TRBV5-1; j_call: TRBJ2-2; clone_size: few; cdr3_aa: ASSPPTTGELF
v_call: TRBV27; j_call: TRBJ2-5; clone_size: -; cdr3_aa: ASSALETQY
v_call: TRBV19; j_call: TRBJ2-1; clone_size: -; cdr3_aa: ASISGPGDEQF
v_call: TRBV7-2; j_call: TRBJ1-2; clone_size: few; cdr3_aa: ASSSGQGTDGYT
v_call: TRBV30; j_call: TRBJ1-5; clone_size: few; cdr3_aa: AWGTRQPQH
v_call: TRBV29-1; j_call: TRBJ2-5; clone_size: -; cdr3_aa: SARVDRPGTQY
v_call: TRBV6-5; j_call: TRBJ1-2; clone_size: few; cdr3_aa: ASSLMTGTYGYT
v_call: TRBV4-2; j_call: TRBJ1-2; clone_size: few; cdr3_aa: ASSPEANYGYT
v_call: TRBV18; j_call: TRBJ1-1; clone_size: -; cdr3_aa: ASSSGTGNTEAF
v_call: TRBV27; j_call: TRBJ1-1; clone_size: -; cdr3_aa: ASSSGTAINTEAF
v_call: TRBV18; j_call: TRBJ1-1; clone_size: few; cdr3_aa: ASSPQLSRIEAF
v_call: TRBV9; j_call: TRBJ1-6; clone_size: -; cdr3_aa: ASSVGSYNSPLH
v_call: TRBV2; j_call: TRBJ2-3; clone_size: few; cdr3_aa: ATLVDVTDTQY
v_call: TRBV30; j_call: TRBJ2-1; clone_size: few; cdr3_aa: AWSVRLEDNEQF
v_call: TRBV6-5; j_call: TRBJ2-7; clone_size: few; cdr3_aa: ASSYSGLAFYEQY
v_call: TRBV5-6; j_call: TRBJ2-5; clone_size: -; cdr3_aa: ASSLSTKGMETQY
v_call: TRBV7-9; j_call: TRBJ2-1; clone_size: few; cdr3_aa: ASSLDFGRASYNEQF